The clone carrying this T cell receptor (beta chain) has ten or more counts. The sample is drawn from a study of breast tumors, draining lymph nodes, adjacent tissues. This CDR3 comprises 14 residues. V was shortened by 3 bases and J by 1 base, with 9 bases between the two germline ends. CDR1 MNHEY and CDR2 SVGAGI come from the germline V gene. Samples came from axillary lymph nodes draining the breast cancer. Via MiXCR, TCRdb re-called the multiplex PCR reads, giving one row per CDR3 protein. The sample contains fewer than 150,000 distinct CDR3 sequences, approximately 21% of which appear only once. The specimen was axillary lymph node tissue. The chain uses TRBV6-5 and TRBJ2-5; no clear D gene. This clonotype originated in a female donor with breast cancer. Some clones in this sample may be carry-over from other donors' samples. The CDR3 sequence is CASSYVSRQETQYF. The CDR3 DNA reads TGTGCCAGCAGTTATGTAAGCCGCCAAGAGACCCAGTACTTC.